Listed below are T cell receptor beta chains from one sample, sequenced in a study of CD8 T cells in ankylosing spondylitis. TCRdb reprocessed the 5' RACE reads via MiXCR and lists one record per CDR3 protein. The data contain around 890,000 distinct CDR3 sequences, about an eighth of them singletons. The material sequenced was blood, either unsorted or a sorted T cell fraction (not recorded which). The receptor set was obtained from a male donor with ankylosing spondylitis. The CDR3 runs from the conserved cysteine through the conserved F or W. A D gene is named only where the DNA matches it firmly. Not every row has a clone size; where given, it reads once, few, many or a size class.

size,V,D,J,DNA,CDR3
NA,TRBV27,NA,TRBJ2-5,TGTGCCAGCAGGCGGGACTTATTACGCCAAGAGACCCAGTACTTC,CASRRDLLRQETQYF
few,TRBV15,TRBD1,TRBJ2-7,TGTGCCACCAGCAGGTCGAGGGGGCCCTACGAGCAGTACTTC,CATSRSRGPYEQYF
few,TRBV20-1,TRBD2,TRBJ2-3,TGCAGTGCTAGCTTCCTTGGGAGGGAAGATACAGATACGCAGTATTTT,CSASFLGREDTDTQYF
few,TRBV24-1,TRBD2,TRBJ2-1,TGTGCCACCAGTGAGGGGACTAGCGGGAAGCAGTTCTTC,CATSEGTSGKQFF
few,TRBV7-9,NA,TRBJ2-3,TGTGCCAGCAGCTTAGGGGAACGGGGGCAGTATTTT,CASSLGERGQYF
NA,TRBV7-9,NA,TRBJ1-2,TGTGCCAGCAGCTTATTAGGGAAAGCGGATGGCTACACCTTC,CASSLLGKADGYTF
few,TRBV20-1,TRBD1,TRBJ2-5,TGCAGTGCTAGAACCCCCGGGACAGGGAAAGAGACCCAGTACTTC,CSARTPGTGKETQYF
few,TRBV7-3,TRBD1,TRBJ1-2,TGTGCCAGCGGGACAGGGGCCTATGGCTACACCTTC,CASGTGAYGYTF
many,TRBV6-6,NA,TRBJ2-7,TGTGCCAGCGCTAGGAACTCCTACGAGCAGTACTTC,CASARNSYEQYF
NA,TRBV30,NA,TRBJ1-2,TGTGCCGGGCGCAGGAAGGACCGTGAGGCCTATGGCTACACCTTC,CAGRRKDREAYGYTF
NA,TRBV7-2,TRBD1,TRBJ1-6,TGTGCCAGCAGTAGTGACAGGGGGAGTTCACCCCTCCACTTT,CASSSDRGSSPLHF
few,TRBV9,NA,TRBJ2-5,TGTGCCAGCAGCACATCCGGGACACCCCAAGAGACCCAGTACTTC,CASSTSGTPQETQYF
many,TRBV7-2,NA,TRBJ1-2,TGTGCCAGCAGCTTAGCTACAGGCCAGTTCTATGGCTACACCTTC,CASSLATGQFYGYTF
few,TRBV10-3,NA,TRBJ2-5,TGTGCCATCAGTAAACAGGGTCAAGAGACCCAGTACTTC,CAISKQGQETQYF
NA,TRBV6-5,TRBD2,TRBJ2-1,TGTGCCAGCAGTTACTCGACTAGCGGGATTCCTGGTGAGCAGTTCTTC,CASSYSTSGIPGEQFF
NA,TRBV6-5,NA,TRBJ2-7,TGTGCCAGCAGTTACTCGATTTCGGCCAGAGCCTACGAGCAGTACTTC,CASSYSISARAYEQYF
few,TRBV12-3/TRBV12-4,NA,TRBJ1-6,TGTGCCAGCAGTTTTAGATCAGGGAATTCACCCCTCCACTTT,CASSFRSGNSPLHF
many,TRBV4-2,NA,TRBJ1-1,TGTGCCAGCAGCCAAGATGGAGGGCCTAGAGGCCTTATGAACACTGAAGCTTTCTTT,CASSQDGGPRGLMNTEAFF
NA,TRBV6-5,TRBD2,TRBJ2-5,TGTGCCAGCAGTTACAAACGACTAGCGGGGGGTATGGGTGAGACCCAGTACTTC,CASSYKRLAGGMGETQYF
many,TRBV5-1,TRBD1,TRBJ1-4,TGCGCCAGCAGCCCGGGGGACAGAGATAATGAAAAACTGTTTTTT,CASSPGDRDNEKLFF